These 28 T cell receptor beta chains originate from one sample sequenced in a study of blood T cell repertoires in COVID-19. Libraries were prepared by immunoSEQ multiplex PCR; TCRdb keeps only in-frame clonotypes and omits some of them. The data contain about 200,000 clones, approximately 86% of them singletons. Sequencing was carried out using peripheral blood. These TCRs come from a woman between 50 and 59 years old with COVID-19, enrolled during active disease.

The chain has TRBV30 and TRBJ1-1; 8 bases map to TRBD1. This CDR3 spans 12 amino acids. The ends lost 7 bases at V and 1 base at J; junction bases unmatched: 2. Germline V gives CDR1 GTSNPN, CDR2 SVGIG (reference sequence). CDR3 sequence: CASTGANTEAFF. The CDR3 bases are TGTGCCTCGACAGGGGCGAACACTGAAGCTTTCTTT. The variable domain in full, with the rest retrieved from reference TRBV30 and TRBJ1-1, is SQTIHQWPATLVQPVGSPLSLECTVEGTSNPNLYWYRQAAGRGLQLLFYSVGIGQISSEVPQNLSASRPQDRQFILSSKKLLLSDSGFYLCASTGANTEAFFGQGTRLTVV.

The CDR3 coding sequence is TGTGCCAGCAGCCCCGCAGGGAACACCGGGGAGCTGTTTTTT. It encodes CASSPAGNTGELFF. V is TRBV11-3 and J is TRBJ2-2, with D unresolved. CDR3 length: 14 residues. The germline gives CDR1 SGHNT, CDR2 YENEEA. Trimming took 5 bases from V and 1 from J, leaving 8 bases between them. Together with reference TRBV11-3 and TRBJ2-2, the CDR3 gives the full variable domain: EAGVVQSPRYKIIEKKQPVAFWCNPISGHNTLYWYLQNLGQGPELLIRYENEEAVDDSQLPKDRFSAERLKGVDSTLKIQPAELGDSAVYLCASSPAGNTGELFFGEGSRLTVL.

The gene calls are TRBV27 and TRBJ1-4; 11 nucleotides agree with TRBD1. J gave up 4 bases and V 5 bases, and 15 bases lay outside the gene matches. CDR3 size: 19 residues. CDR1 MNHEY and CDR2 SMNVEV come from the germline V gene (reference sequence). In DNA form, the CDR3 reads TGTGCCAGCAGTGCAAGGGGACAGGGGGTTGAAGTGGGTAATGAAAAACTGTTTTTT. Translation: CASSARGQGVEVGNEKLFF.

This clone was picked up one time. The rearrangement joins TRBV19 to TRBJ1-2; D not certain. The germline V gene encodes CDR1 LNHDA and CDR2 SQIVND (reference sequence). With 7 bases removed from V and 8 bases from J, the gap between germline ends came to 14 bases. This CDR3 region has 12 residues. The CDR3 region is CASNPGSWGYTF. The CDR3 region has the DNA TGTGCCAGTAATCCCGGGTCTTGGGGCTACACCTTC.

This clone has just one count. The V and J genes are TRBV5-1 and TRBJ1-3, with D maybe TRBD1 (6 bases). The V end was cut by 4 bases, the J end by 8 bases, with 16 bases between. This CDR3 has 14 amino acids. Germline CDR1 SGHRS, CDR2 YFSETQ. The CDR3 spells CASSLGGAVDTIYF. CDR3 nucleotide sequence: TGCGCCAGCAGCCTAGGGGGTGCAGTGGACACCATATATTTT. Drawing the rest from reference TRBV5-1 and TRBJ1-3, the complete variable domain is KAGVTQTPRYLIKTRGQQVTLSCSPISGHRSVSWYQQTPGQGLQFLFEYFSETQRNKGNFPGRFSGRQFSNSRSEMNVSTLELGDSALYLCASSLGGAVDTIYFGEGSWLTVV.

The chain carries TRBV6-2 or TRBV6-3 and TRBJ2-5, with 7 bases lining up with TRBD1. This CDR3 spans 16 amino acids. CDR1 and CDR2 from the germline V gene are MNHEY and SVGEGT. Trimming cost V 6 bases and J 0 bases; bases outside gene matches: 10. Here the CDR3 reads CASSKGTDPYQETQYF. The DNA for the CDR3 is TGTGCCAGCAGCAAGGGGACAGATCCGTACCAAGAGACCCAGTACTTC.

The DNA for the CDR3 is TGTGCCAGCGGGTCGGACAGGCCCCTCGGCGGGGAGCTGTTTTTT. As protein: CASGSDRPLGGELFF. The rearrangement links TRBV25-1 to TRBJ2-2, with 7 bases lining up with TRBD1. The CDR3 consists of 15 residues. Germline CDR1 is MGHDK and CDR2 is SYGVNS. V lost 8 bases to trimming and J lost 7 bases; unmatched junction nucleotides: 13.

In DNA form, the CDR3 reads TGTGCCAGCTCACCACGGACAGGGCTACAAGAGACCCAGTACTTC. Translated: CASSPRTGLQETQYF. This rearrangement joins TRBV18 to TRBJ2-5; 8 nucleotides match TRBD1. Per germline, CDR1 KGHSH and CDR2 LQKENI. J gave up 2 bases and V 1 base, and 3 bases lay outside the gene matches. This CDR3 spans 15 amino acids. The full variable domain, rest sourced from reference TRBV18 and TRBJ2-5, is NAGVMQNPRHLVRRRGQEARLRCSPMKGHSHVYWYRQLPEEGLKFMVYLQKENIIDESGMPKERFSAEFPKEGPSILRIQQVVRGDSAAYFCASSPRTGLQETQYFGPGTRLLVL.

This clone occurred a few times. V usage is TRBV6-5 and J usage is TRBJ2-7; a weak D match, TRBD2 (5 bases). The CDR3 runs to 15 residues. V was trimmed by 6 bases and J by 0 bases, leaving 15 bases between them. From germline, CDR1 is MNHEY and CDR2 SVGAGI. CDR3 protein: CASSQSGPLSYEQYV. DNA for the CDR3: TGTGCCAGCAGCCAGAGCGGACCCCTCTCCTACGAGCAGTACGTC.

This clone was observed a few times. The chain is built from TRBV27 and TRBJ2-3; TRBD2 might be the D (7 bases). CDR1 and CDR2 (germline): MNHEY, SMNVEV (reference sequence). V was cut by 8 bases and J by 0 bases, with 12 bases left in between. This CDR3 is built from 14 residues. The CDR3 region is CASGGRGSTDTQYF. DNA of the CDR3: TGTGCCAGCGGGGGGCGGGGGAGCACAGATACGCAGTATTTT.

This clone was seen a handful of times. In DNA, the CDR3 is TGTGCCAGCAGCCAAACTAGGACAGGGGGAAACTATGGCTACACCTTC. As protein: CASSQTRTGGNYGYTF. The chain combines TRBV3-1 (or the pseudogene TRBV3-2) with TRBJ1-2; 10 bases line up with TRBD1. The CDR3 has 16 residues. V dropped 2 bases and J dropped 2; count of bases not matched to a gene: 5. The V gene's germline CDR1 is LGHDT and CDR2 YNNKEL (reference sequence).

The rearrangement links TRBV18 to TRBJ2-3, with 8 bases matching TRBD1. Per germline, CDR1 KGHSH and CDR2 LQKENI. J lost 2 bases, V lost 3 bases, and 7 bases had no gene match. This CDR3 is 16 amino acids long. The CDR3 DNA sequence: TGTGCCAGCTCACCTGTGGGACAGGCCGTCACAGATACGCAGTATTTT. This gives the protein CASSPVGQAVTDTQYF.

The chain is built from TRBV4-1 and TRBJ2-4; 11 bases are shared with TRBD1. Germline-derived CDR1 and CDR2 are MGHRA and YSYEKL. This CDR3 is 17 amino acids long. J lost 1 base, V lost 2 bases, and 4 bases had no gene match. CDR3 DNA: TGCGCCAGCAGCCAACGTCGGGACAGGGGGGCCAAAAACATTCAGTACTTC. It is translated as CASSQRRDRGAKNIQYF.

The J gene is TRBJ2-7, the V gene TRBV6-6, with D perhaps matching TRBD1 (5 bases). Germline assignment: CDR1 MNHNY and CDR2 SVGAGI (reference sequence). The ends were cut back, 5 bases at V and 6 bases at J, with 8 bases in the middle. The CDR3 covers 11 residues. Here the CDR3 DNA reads TGTGCCAGCAGTCGACAGTCCGAGCAGTACTTC. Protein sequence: CASSRQSEQYF.

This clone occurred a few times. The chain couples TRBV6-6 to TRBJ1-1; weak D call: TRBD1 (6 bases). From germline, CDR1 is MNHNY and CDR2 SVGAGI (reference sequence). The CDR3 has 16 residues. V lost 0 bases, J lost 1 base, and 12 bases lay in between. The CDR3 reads CASSYSISGANTEAFF. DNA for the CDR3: TGTGCCAGCAGTTACTCGATCTCAGGGGCGAACACTGAAGCTTTCTTT.

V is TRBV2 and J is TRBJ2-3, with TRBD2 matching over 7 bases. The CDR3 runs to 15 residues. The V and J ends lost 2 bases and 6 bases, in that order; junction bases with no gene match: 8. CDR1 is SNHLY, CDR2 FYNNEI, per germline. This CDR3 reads CASSEMGGGKDTQYF. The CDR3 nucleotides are TGTGCCAGCAGTGAAATGGGCGGGGGTAAGGATACGCAGTATTTT.

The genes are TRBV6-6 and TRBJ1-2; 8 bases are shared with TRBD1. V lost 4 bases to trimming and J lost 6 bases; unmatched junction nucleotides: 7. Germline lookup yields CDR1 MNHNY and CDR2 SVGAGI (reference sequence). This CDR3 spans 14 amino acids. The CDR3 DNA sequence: TGTGCCAGCAGTTCCATTCAGGGGGCGAATGGCTACACCTTC. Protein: CASSSIQGANGYTF.

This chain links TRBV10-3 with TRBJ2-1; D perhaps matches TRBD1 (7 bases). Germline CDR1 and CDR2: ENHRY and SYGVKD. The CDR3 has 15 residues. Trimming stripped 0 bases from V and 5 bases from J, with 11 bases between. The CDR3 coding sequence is TGTGCCATCAGTGAGTCGTCCAGGGGGGACAATGAGCAGTTCTTC. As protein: CAISESSRGDNEQFF.

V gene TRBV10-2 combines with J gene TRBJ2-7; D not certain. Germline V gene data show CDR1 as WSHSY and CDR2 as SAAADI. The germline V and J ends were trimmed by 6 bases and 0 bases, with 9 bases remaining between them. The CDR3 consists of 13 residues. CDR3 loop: CASRRSSSYEQYV. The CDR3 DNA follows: TGCGCCAGCAGGCGGTCCTCCTCCTACGAGCAGTACGTC.

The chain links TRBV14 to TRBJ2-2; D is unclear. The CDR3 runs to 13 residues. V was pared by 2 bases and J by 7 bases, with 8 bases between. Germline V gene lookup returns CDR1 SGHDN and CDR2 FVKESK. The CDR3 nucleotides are TGTGCCAGCAGCCAAATGGGCTTCGGGGAGCTGTTTTTT. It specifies CASSQMGFGELFF.

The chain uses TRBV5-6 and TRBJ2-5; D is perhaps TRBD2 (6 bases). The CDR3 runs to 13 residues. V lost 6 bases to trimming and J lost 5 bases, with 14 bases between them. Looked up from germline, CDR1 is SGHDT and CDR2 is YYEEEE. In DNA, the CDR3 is TGTGCCAGCATAATAGGAGGAGGGGAGACCCAGTACTTC. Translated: CASIIGGGETQYF. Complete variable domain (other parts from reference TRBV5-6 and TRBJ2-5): DAGVTQSPTHLIKTRGQQVTLRCSPKSGHDTVSWYQQALGQGPQFIFQYYEEEERQRGNFPDRFSGHQFPNYSSELNVNALLLGDSALYLCASIIGGGETQYFGPGTRLLVL.

The CDR3 DNA follows: TGTGCCAGTAGTATAAGGAGGGGATTGGAAGAAAAACTGTTTTTT. Its translation is CASSIRRGLEEKLFF. The J gene is TRBJ1-4, the V gene TRBV19; perhaps TRBD1 as D (5 bases). The germline V gene has CDR1 LNHDA and CDR2 SQIVND (reference sequence). V lost 2 bases and J lost 8, with 15 bases in between. This CDR3 comprises 15 residues.

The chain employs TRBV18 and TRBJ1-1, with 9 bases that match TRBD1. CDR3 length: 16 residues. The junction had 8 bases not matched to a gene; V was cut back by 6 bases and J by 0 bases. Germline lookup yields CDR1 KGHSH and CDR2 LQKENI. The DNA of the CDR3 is TGTGCCAGCTCGTATACGGGACAGGGCATGAACACTGAAGCTTTCTTT. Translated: CASSYTGQGMNTEAFF.

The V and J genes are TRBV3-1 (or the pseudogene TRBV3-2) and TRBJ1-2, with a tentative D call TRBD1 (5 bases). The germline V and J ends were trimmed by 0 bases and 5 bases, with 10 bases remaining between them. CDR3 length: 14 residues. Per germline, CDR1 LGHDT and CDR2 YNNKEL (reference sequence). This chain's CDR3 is CASSQDIRGYGYTF. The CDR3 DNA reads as TGTGCCAGCAGCCAAGACATACGGGGGTATGGCTACACCTTC.

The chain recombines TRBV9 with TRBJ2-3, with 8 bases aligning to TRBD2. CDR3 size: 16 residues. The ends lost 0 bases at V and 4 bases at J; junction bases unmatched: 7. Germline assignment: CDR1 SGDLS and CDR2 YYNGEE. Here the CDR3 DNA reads TGTGCCAGCAGCGTAGTTGGCGGGGGGAAGGCAGATACGCAGTATTTT. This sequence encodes CASSVVGGGKADTQYF.

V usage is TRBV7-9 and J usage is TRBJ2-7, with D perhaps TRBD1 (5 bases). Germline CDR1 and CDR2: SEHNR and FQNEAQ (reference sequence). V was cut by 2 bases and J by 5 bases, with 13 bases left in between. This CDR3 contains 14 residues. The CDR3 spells CASSLSGANHEQYF. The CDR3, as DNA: TGTGCCAGCAGCTTATCTGGGGCGAATCACGAGCAGTACTTC. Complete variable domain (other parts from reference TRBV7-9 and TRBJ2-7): DTGVSQNPRHKITKRGQNVTFRCDPISEHNRLYWYRQTLGQGPEFLTYFQNEAQLEKSRLLSDRFSAERPKGSFSTLEIQRTEQGDSAMYLCASSLSGANHEQYFGPGTRLTVT.

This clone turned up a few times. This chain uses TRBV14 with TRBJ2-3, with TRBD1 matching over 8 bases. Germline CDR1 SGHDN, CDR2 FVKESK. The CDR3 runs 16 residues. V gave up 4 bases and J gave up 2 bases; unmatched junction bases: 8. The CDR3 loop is CASSLWTGSFTDTQYF. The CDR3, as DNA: TGTGCCAGCAGCCTTTGGACAGGGTCTTTCACAGATACGCAGTATTTT.

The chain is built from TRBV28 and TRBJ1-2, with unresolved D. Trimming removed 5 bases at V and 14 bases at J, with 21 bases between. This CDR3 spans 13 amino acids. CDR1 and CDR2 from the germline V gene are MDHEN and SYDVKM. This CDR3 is CASSPRILLHTTF. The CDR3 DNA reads TGTGCCAGCAGTCCGCGGATCCTTTTACACACGACCTTC.